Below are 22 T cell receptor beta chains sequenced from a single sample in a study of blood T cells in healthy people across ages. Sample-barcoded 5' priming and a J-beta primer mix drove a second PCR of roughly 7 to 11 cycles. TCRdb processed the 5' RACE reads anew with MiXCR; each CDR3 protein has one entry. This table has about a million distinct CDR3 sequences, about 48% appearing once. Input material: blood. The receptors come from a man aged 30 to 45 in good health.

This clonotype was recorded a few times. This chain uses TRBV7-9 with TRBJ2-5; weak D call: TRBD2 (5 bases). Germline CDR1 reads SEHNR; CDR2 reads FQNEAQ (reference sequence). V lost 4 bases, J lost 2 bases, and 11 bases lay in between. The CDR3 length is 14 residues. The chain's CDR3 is CASSSWTLQETQYF. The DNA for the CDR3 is TGTGCCAGCAGCTCTTGGACTCTTCAAGAGACCCAGTACTTC.

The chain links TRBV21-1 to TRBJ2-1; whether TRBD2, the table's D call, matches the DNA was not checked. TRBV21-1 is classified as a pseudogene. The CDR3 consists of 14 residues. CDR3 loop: CASSKEVQEVEQFF. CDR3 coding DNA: TGTGCCAGCAGCAAAGAGGTTCAGGAGGTCGAGCAGTTCTTC.

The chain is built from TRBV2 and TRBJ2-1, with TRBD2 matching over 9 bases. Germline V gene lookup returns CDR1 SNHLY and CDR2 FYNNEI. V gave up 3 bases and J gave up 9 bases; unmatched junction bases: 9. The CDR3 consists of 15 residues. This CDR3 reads CASSEVAGGRGEQFF. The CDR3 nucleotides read TGTGCCAGCAGTGAGGTGGCGGGGGGGCGCGGTGAGCAGTTCTTC.

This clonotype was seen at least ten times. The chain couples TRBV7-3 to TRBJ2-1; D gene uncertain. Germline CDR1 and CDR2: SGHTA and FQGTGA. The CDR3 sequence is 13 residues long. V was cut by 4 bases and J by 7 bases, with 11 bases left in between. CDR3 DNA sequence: TGTGCCAGCAGCTCTCCCCTTGAGAATGAGCAGTTCTTC. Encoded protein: CASSSPLENEQFF.

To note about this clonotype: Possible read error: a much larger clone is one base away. CDR3 sequence: CVSSQDPGQFNQPQHF. CDR3 coding DNA: TGTGTCAGCAGCCAAGATCCCGGACAGTTCAATCAGCCCCAGCATTTT. This chain uses TRBV4-2 with TRBJ1-5, with a weak D call TRBD1 (6 bases). The CDR3 runs to 16 residues. CDR1 and CDR2 from the germline V gene are LGHNA and YNFKEQ.

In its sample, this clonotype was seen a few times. In DNA form, the CDR3 reads TGCGCCAGCAGCACCACCCAGGGCTACGAGCAGTACTTC. This codes for CASSTTQGYEQYF. The chain combines TRBV4-1 with TRBJ2-4; possible D gene TRBD1, 5 bases. Gene TRBJ2-7 matches the end of the DNA better, so the J call may be wrong. The germline V gene has CDR1 MGHRA and CDR2 YSYEKL. CDR3 length: 13 residues.

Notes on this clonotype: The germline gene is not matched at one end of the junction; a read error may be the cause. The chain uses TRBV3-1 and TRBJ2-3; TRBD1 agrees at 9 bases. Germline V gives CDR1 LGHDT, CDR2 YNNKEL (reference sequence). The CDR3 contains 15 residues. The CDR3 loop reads CVSSRDGQGTDTQYF. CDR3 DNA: TGTGTCAGCAGCCGAGACGGACAGGGGACAGATACGCAGTATTTT.

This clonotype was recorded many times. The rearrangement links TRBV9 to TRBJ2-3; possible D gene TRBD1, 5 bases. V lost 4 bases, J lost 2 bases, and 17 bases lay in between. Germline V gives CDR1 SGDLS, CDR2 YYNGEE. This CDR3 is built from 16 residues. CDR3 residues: CASSSYRTGNTDTQYF. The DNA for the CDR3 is TGTGCCAGCAGCTCCTACCGAACAGGCAACACAGATACGCAGTATTTT.

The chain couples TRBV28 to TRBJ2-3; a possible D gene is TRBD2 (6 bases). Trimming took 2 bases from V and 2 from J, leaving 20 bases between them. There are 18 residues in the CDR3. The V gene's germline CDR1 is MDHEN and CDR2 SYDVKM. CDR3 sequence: CASSLPGLPVGSTDTQYF. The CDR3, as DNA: TGTGCCAGCAGTTTACCGGGACTCCCAGTGGGGTCCACAGATACGCAGTATTTT.

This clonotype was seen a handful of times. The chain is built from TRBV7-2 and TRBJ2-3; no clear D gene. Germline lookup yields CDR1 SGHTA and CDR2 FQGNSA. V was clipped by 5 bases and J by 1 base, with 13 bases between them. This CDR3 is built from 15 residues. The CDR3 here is CASSLEVVGTDTQYF. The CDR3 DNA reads TGTGCCAGCAGCCTTGAAGTGGTGGGCACAGATACGCAGTATTTT.

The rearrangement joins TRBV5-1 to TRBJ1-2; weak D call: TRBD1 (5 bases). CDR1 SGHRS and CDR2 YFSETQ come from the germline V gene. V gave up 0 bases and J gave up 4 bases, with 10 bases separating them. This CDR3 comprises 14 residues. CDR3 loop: CASSLAREVYGYTF. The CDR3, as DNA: TGCGCCAGCAGCTTGGCCAGGGAGGTCTATGGCTACACCTTC.

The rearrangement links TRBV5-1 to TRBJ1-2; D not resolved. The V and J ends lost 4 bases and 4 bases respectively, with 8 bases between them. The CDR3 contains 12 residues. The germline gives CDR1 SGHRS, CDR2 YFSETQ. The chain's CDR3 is CASSQNAYGYTF. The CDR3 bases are TGCGCCAGCAGCCAGAACGCCTATGGCTACACCTTC.

The CDR3 bases are TGCAGTGCCACCACTAGCGGGGGCAACCAAGAGACCCAGTACTTC. Translated: CSATTSGGNQETQYF. The V call is TRBV20-1, the J call TRBJ2-5; 11 bases are shared with TRBD2. Germline assignment: CDR1 DFQATT and CDR2 SNEGSKA (reference sequence). This CDR3 spans 15 amino acids. V lost 6 bases and J lost 0; bases outside the gene matches: 6.

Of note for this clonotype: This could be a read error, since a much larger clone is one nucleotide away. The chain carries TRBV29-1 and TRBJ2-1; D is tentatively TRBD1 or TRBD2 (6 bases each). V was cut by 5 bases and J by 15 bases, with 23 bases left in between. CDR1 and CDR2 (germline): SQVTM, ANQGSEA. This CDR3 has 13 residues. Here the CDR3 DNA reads TGCAGCGTTTTGGCAGGGGACCGGGACTCTCGGTTCTTC. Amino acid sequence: CSVLAGDRDSRFF.

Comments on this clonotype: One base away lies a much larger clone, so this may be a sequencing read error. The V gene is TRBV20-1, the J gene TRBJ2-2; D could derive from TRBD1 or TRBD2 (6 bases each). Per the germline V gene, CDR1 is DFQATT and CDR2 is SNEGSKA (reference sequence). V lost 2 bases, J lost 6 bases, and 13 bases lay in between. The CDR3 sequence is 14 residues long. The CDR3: CSARKEGGAGELFF. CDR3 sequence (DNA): TGCAGTGCTAGAAAAGAGGGGGGCGCCGGGGAGCTGTTTTTT.

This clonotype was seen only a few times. The CDR3 is CSVKWSTSYEQYF. The CDR3 bases are TGCAGCGTGAAGTGGTCGACCTCCTACGAGCAGTACTTC. The chain employs TRBV29-1 and TRBJ2-7; D gene ambiguous. V lost 6 bases to trimming and J lost 0 bases, with 12 bases between them. The germline V gene encodes CDR1 SQVTM and CDR2 ANQGSEA. The CDR3 is 13 residues long.

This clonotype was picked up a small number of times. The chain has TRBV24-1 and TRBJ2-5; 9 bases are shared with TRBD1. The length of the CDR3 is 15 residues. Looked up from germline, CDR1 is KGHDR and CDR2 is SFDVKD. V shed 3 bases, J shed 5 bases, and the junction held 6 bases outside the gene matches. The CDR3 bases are TGTGCCACCAGTGATATTACAGGGGGCAGGGAGACCCAGTACTTC. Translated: CATSDITGGRETQYF.

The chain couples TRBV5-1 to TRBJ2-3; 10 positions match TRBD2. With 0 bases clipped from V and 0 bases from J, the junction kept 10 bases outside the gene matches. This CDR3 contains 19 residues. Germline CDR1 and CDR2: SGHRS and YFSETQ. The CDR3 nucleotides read TGCGCCAGCAGCTTGGCTAGCGGGGGAGTACAAACTAGCACAGATACGCAGTATTTT. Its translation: CASSLASGGVQTSTDTQYF.

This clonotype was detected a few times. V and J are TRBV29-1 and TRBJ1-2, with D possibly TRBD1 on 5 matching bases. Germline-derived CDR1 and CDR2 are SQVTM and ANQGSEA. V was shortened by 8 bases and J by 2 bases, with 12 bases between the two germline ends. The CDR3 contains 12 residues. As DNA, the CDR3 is TGCAGCTCGATTGAGGGGAACTATGGCTACACCTTC. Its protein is CSSIEGNYGYTF.

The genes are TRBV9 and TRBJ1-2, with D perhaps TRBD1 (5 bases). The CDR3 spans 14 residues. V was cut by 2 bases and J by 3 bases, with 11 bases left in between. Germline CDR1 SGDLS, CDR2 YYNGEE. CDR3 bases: TGTGCCAGCAGCGTGCCCGGGGGACACTATGGCTACACCTTC. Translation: CASSVPGGHYGYTF.

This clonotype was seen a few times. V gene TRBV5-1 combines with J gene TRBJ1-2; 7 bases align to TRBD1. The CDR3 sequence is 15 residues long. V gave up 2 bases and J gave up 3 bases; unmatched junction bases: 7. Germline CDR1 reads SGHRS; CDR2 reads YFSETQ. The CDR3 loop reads CASSLWTGDDYGYTF. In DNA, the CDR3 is TGCGCCAGCAGCTTATGGACAGGCGATGACTATGGCTACACCTTC.

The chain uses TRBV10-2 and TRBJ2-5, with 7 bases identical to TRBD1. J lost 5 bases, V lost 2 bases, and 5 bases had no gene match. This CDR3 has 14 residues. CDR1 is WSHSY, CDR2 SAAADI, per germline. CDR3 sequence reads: CASSEKGAVETQYF. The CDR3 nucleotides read TGCGCCAGCAGTGAGAAGGGGGCAGTGGAGACCCAGTACTTC.